These 32 T cell receptor beta chains were all obtained from the same sample, sequenced in a study of monozygotic twins with inflammatory bowel disease. TCRdb re-analyzed the 5' RACE reads; it lists each CDR3 protein once, without DNA. The sample includes roughly 200,000 distinct CDR3 sequences. The sequencing input was blood. These TCRs come from a human donor with ulcerative colitis or Crohn's disease, or a healthy co-twin of an affected twin (not recorded which).

This chain uses TRBV20-1 with TRBJ1-2; TCRdb indicates TRBD1, and absent DNA this call remains unverified. Per the germline V gene, CDR1 is DFQATT and CDR2 is SNEGSKA (reference sequence). The CDR3 covers 14 residues. The CDR3 sequence: CSASPGPRGLGYTF.

V gene TRBV20-1 combines with J gene TRBJ2-3; the D call from TCRdb, TRBD1, cannot be confirmed without DNA. The germline gives CDR1 DFQATT, CDR2 SNEGSKA (reference sequence). The CDR3 has 14 amino acids. The CDR3 here is CSAHGGPFTDTQYF.

This chain links TRBV19 with TRBJ1-3. The germline CDR1 and CDR2 sequences are LNHDA and SQIVND (reference sequence). This CDR3 spans 14 amino acids. CDR3 residues: CATEARGSGNTIYF.

This chain links TRBV6-6 with TRBJ1-1. This CDR3 is 14 amino acids long. From germline, CDR1 is MNHNY and CDR2 SVGAGI (reference sequence). This CDR3 reads CASSYRREHTEAFF.

The gene calls are TRBV29-1 and TRBJ1-1; the TCRdb D gene call, TRBD1, has no DNA to confirm it. Germline assignment: CDR1 SQVTM and CDR2 ANQGSEA. The CDR3 is 11 amino acids. CDR3 residues: CSGANDAEAFF.

The V and J genes are TRBV5-1 and TRBJ2-1; TCRdb calls TRBD1, which cannot be checked without DNA. The germline CDR1 and CDR2 sequences are SGHRS and YFSETQ. The CDR3 has 14 amino acids. The CDR3 spells CASRDRDTYNEQFF.

V is TRBV5-1 and J is TRBJ2-1. The CDR3 loop spans 14 amino acids. Germline V lookup: CDR1 SGHRS, CDR2 YFSETQ. CDR3 amino acids: CASSVDHSYNEQFF.

The CDR3 loop is CASSLINSGNTIYF. The rearrangement links TRBV7-6 to TRBJ1-3. Germline assignment: CDR1 SGHVS and CDR2 FNYEAQ. The CDR3 spans 14 residues.

The chain links TRBV5-1 to TRBJ1-2. The CDR3 extends over 15 amino acids. Germline V gene data show CDR1 as SGHRS and CDR2 as YFSETQ. This chain's CDR3 is CASSLSGSKDYGYTF.

The chain employs TRBV27 and TRBJ2-3. This CDR3 is built from 13 residues. Germline CDR1 is MNHEY and CDR2 is SMNVEV (reference sequence). The chain's CDR3 is CASSLRGTDTQYF.

This sequence joins TRBV19 and TRBJ1-3; TCRdb selects TRBD1, and the lack of DNA leaves this call unchecked. Per germline, CDR1 LNHDA and CDR2 SQIVND (reference sequence). The CDR3 covers 13 residues. The CDR3: CASCGAVGNTIYF.

The chain joins TRBV6-6 to TRBJ2-2; TCRdb calls TRBD2, which cannot be checked without DNA. The V gene's germline CDR1 is MNHNY and CDR2 SVGAGI (reference sequence). This CDR3 is built from 14 residues. CDR3 protein: CASRPPLGSGELFF.

The chain combines TRBV29-1 with TRBJ1-4; lacking DNA, the TRBD1 call made by TCRdb goes unchecked. The CDR3 has 12 residues. Germline values: CDR1 SQVTM, CDR2 ANQGSEA. CDR3: CSVVLGGEKLFF. Looking up the rest from reference TRBV29-1 and TRBJ1-4 gives the full variable domain: SAVISQKPSRDICQRGTSLTIQCQVDSQVTMMFWYRQQPGQSLTLIATANQGSEATYESGFVIDKFPISRPNLTFSTLTVSNMSPEDSSIYLCSVVLGGEKLFFGSGTQLSVL.

The chain is built from TRBV12-3 or TRBV12-4 and TRBJ1-1; TCRdb gives TRBD1 as the D gene, but with no DNA this cannot be confirmed. The CDR3 has 12 amino acids. The CDR3 loop is CASSFGGAEAFF.

The chain uses TRBV5-1 and TRBJ1-2; TCRdb's D call of TRBD1 is untestable without DNA. This CDR3 is built from 13 residues. Germline V gene sequence: CDR1 SGHRS, CDR2 YFSETQ. The CDR3 sequence is CAGWGRFNYGYTF.

This chain uses TRBV5-6 with TRBJ2-1; with no DNA, the TCRdb D assignment of TRBD2 cannot be verified. This CDR3 region has 11 residues. In germline, CDR1 is SGHDT, CDR2 YYEEEE. CDR3: CASSLKEGQFF.

The chain joins TRBV5-6 to TRBJ2-7; TCRdb's assignment of TRBD2 cannot be checked, as there is no DNA. This CDR3 is built from 13 residues. CDR1 and CDR2 from the germline V gene are SGHDT and YYEEEE. CDR3 residues: CASSLGALGEQYF.

The chain recombines TRBV23-1 with TRBJ2-7. TRBV23-1 is filed as an ORF, its function uncertain. The CDR3 loop spans 17 amino acids. The CDR3 sequence is CASSQSEIVGDSYEQYF.

The CDR3 sequence: CASTPATDNEQFF. The gene calls are TRBV5-5 and TRBJ2-1; TCRdb proposes TRBD1, but this gene call is untestable without DNA. Germline V lookup: CDR1 SGHKS, CDR2 YYEKEE (reference sequence). This CDR3 is 13 amino acids long.

The rearrangement uses TRBV29-1 and TRBJ1-1; the TCRdb D gene call, TRBD1, has no DNA to confirm it. This CDR3 is 13 amino acids long. Germline V gene sequence: CDR1 SQVTM, CDR2 ANQGSEA. CDR3 residues: CSVETQGNTEAFF.

V usage is TRBV5-1 and J usage is TRBJ2-3. The germline CDR1 and CDR2 sequences are SGHRS and YFSETQ. The CDR3 extends over 14 amino acids. CDR3 residues: CASSGWQTTDTQYF. Together with reference TRBV5-1 and TRBJ2-3, the CDR3 gives the full variable domain: KAGVTQTPRYLIKTRGQQVTLSCSPISGHRSVSWYQQTPGQGLQFLFEYFSETQRNKGNFPGRFSGRQFSNSRSEMNVSTLELGDSALYLCASSGWQTTDTQYFGPGTRLTVL.

This CDR3 reads CASSYSPSSYNEQFF. This chain connects TRBV6-5 to TRBJ2-1. Germline CDR1 is MNHEY and CDR2 is SVGAGI. The CDR3 contains 15 residues.

The chain couples TRBV7-8 to TRBJ2-2. This CDR3 comprises 14 residues. Germline CDR1 reads SGHVS; CDR2 reads FQNEAQ. The chain's CDR3 is CASGLAGNTGELFF.

This chain connects TRBV4-1 to TRBJ1-1; lacking DNA, the TRBD1 call made by TCRdb goes unchecked. Germline CDR1 and CDR2: MGHRA and YSYEKL. CDR3 length: 15 amino acids. CDR3 protein: CASRPPGYGNTEAFF.

The rearrangement uses TRBV10-3 and TRBJ2-3. This CDR3 comprises 15 residues. CDR1 is ENHRY, CDR2 SYGVKD, per germline. CDR3 residues: CAISVATGSTDTQYF.

The chain has TRBV29-1 and TRBJ2-7; the D call from TCRdb, TRBD2, cannot be confirmed without DNA. CDR1 and CDR2 (germline): SQVTM, ANQGSEA. The CDR3 extends over 14 amino acids. CDR3 region: CSVETRTSPREQYF.

The genes are TRBV12-3 or TRBV12-4 and TRBJ2-7; the TRBD1 assignment by TCRdb is unverifiable without DNA. There are 16 residues in the CDR3. CDR3 sequence: CASSGWGTGSSYEQYF.

This sequence joins TRBV7-9 and TRBJ2-3; TCRdb lists TRBD2, though no DNA is available to test this call. Germline V gene sequence: CDR1 SEHNR, CDR2 FQNEAQ (reference sequence). The CDR3 consists of 15 residues. The CDR3 here is CASGLSQGSTDTQYF.

This chain connects TRBV10-3 to TRBJ1-2; TCRdb gives TRBD1 as the D gene, but with no DNA this cannot be confirmed. The germline gives CDR1 ENHRY, CDR2 SYGVKD. The CDR3 is 16 residues long. The CDR3 region is CAITPRHATSIGGYTF.

The gene calls are TRBV18 and TRBJ1-5. The germline CDR1 and CDR2 sequences are KGHSH and LQKENI. The CDR3 has 13 residues. The CDR3 loop reads CASSPGLNQPQHF.

This chain connects TRBV5-4 to TRBJ2-3; TCRdb's D call of TRBD2 is untestable without DNA. The CDR3 covers 16 residues. CDR1 and CDR2 from the germline V gene are SGHNT and YYREEE (reference sequence). The CDR3 loop reads CASSFGLAGASDTQYF.

This chain links TRBV2 with TRBJ2-7. Germline values: CDR1 SNHLY, CDR2 FYNNEI. CDR3 size: 13 residues. CDR3 protein: CASSAGMGSEQYF.